A selection of T cell receptor beta chains follows, all from one sample in a study of radiotherapy plus CTLA-4 blockade in lung cancer. Sequencing was performed with immunoSEQ multiplex PCR; in TCRdb, only in-frame clones are kept and a portion is missing. The sample has about 95,000 clones, roughly 85% seen once. The sequences come from peripheral blood, collected from a patient treated with radiotherapy plus ipilimumab. These receptors came from a human donor with non-small cell lung cancer who had stable disease on radiotherapy plus ipilimumab. Each CDR3 is given with its conserved first and last residue. A D gene is named only where the DNA matches it firmly. Rows may omit the clone size; those that give it use once, few, many or a size class.

D gene	clone size	V gene	J gene	CDR3 DNA	CDR3 protein
-	-	TRBV19	TRBJ1-1	TGTGCCAGTAGTATTCTCGCCCCGCACACTGAAGCTTTCTTT	CASSILAPHTEAFF
TRBD2	-	TRBV2	TRBJ2-5	TGTGCCAGCAGTGACCGGACTAGCGTGCAGACCCAGTACTTC	CASSDRTSVQTQYF
-	once	TRBV9	TRBJ2-3	TGTGCCAGCAGCGTAGTCACCGATACGCAGTATTTT	CASSVVTDTQYF
-	once	TRBV30	TRBJ1-6	TGTGCCTGGAGTGGGGGCGCCGATAATTCACCCCTCCACTTT	CAWSGGADNSPLHF
-	few	TRBV25-1	TRBJ2-5	TGTGCCAGCAGTGAACATCTAGGGATGGCCGAGACCCAGTACTTC	CASSEHLGMAETQYF
-	-	TRBV6-1	TRBJ1-2	TGTGCCAGCAGTGAAGGACTCGGACAGACATTGAACTATGGCTACACCTTC	CASSEGLGQTLNYGYTF
-	once	TRBV18	TRBJ1-6	TGTGCCAGCTCACCCAGAGACGCTTCACCCCTCCACTTT	CASSPRDASPLHF
-	few	TRBV7-6	TRBJ2-5	TGTGCCAGCAGGGTCGGGGGAGCTCAAGAGACCCAGTACTTC	CASRVGGAQETQYF
-	-	TRBV7-3	TRBJ2-3	TGTGCCAGCAGCTTACTTGGGGGAGCCACAGATACGCAGTATTTT	CASSLLGGATDTQYF
-	-	TRBV5-1	TRBJ1-4	TGCGCCAGCAGCCTCAGGGATTCGGGAGAAAAACTGTTTTTT	CASSLRDSGEKLFF
-	-	TRBV2	TRBJ2-7	TGTGCCAGCAGGACGCAGGGCAACGAGCAGTACTTC	CASRTQGNEQYF
-	-	TRBV14	TRBJ1-2	TGTGCCAGCAGCCCTCAGGGCCTCCTTGGCTACACCTTC	CASSPQGLLGYTF
TRBD2	-	TRBV28	TRBJ2-7	TGTGCCAGCAGTTCTATAGCGGGGGGCGCCTACGAGCAGTACTTC	CASSSIAGGAYEQYF
-	-	TRBV7-7	TRBJ2-2	TGTGCCAGCAGCTTAGCGGTAGCGAACACCGGGGAGCTGTTTTTT	CASSLAVANTGELFF
-	-	TRBV7-3	TRBJ1-5	TGTGCCAGCAGCTTATGGCCAGGTAATCAGCCCCAGCATTTT	CASSLWPGNQPQHF